A single sample gave rise to the 16 T cell receptor beta chains below, sequenced in a study of blood T cell repertoires in COVID-19. Assay: immunoSEQ multiplex PCR; the TCRdb copy retains only in-frame clones and omits some. Of more than 95,000 clones in the sample, roughly nine tenths are singletons; the top ten hold 1.7%. Sequences were obtained from peripheral blood. All receptors derive from a man between 60 and 70 years old with acute or convalescent COVID-19.

The rearrangement links TRBV3-1 (or the pseudogene TRBV3-2) to TRBJ1-2; D is possibly TRBD1 (6 bases). The V gene lost 5 bases and the J gene lost 4 bases, with 11 bases spanning the gap. There are 13 residues in the CDR3. Germline V gives CDR1 LGHDT, CDR2 YNNKEL (reference sequence). The chain's CDR3 is CASSRTDAYGYTF. DNA for the CDR3: TGTGCCAGCAGCAGGACAGACGCCTATGGCTACACCTTC.

The CDR3 DNA reads as TGTGCCAGCAGCCAAGATCAGGGGGATCAGCCCCAGCATTTT. Translated, it gives CASSQDQGDQPQHF. The gene calls are TRBV4-2 and TRBJ1-5, with 7 bases lining up with TRBD1. With 0 bases clipped from V and 5 bases from J, the junction kept 1 base outside the gene matches. Per the germline V gene, CDR1 is LGHNA and CDR2 is YNFKEQ. The CDR3 extends over 14 amino acids.

CDR3 protein: CATSREWGEPDYGYTF. CDR3 DNA sequence: TGTGCCACCAGCAGAGAGTGGGGGGAACCGGACTATGGCTACACCTTC. The chain couples TRBV15 to TRBJ1-2, with D perhaps TRBD1 (5 bases). V dropped 0 bases and J dropped 3 bases, with 14 bases sitting between them. CDR1 is LNHNV, CDR2 YYDKDF, per germline (reference sequence). This CDR3 is built from 16 residues. Drawing the rest from reference TRBV15 and TRBJ1-2, the complete variable domain is DAMVIQNPRYQVTQFGKPVTLSCSQTLNHNVMYWYQQKSSQAPKLLFHYYDKDFNNEADTPDNFQSRRPNTSFCFLDIRSPGLGDTAMYLCATSREWGEPDYGYTFGSGTRLTVV.

The chain links TRBV27 to TRBJ1-6; D remains ambiguous. The CDR3 consists of 14 residues. Trimming removed 2 bases at V and 7 bases at J, with 9 bases between. CDR1 is MNHEY, CDR2 SMNVEV, per germline (reference sequence). The CDR3 DNA reads TGTGCCAGCAGTTTACAGGCAGAAAATTCACCCCTCCACTTT. It specifies CASSLQAENSPLHF.

This chain links TRBV18 with TRBJ2-7, with TRBD1 identical over 8 bases. V lost 5 bases to trimming and J lost 5 bases; unmatched junction nucleotides: 5. This CDR3 contains 13 residues. Germline V gene sequence: CDR1 KGHSH, CDR2 LQKENI. As DNA, the CDR3 is TGTGCCAGCTCAGACAGGGGAATCCACGAGCAGTACTTC. Translation gives CASSDRGIHEQYF.

The rearrangement joins TRBV12-5 to TRBJ1-1; tentative D call: TRBD1 (6 bases). CDR1 is LGHNT and CDR2 is FRNRAP in the germline V gene. V gave up 7 bases and J gave up 1 base, with 10 bases separating them. There are 13 residues in the CDR3. The CDR3, as DNA: TGTGCTAGTGTGACAGGAGAGAACACTGAAGCTTTCTTT. Protein: CASVTGENTEAFF.

The rearrangement joins TRBV7-2 to TRBJ1-5, with 7 bases that match TRBD1. The CDR3 has 16 amino acids. Germline-derived CDR1 and CDR2 are SGHTA and FQGNSA. With 1 base clipped from V and 4 bases from J, the junction kept 7 bases outside the gene matches. The CDR3 nucleotides are TGTGCCAGCAGCTTAGGTAAAGGGGGCAATAATCAGCCCCAGCATTTT. Translation gives CASSLGKGGNNQPQHF. Based on the CDR3 plus reference TRBV7-2 and TRBJ1-5, the full variable domain is GAGVSQSPSNKVTEKGKDVELRCDPISGHTALYWYRQSLGQGLEFLIYFQGNSAPDKSGLPSDRFSAERTGGSVSTLTIQRTQQEDSAVYLCASSLGKGGNNQPQHFGDGTRLSIL.

The chain uses TRBV2 and TRBJ1-4, with D hard to call. Trimming took 7 bases from V and 6 from J, leaving 9 bases between them. The CDR3 runs to 12 residues. Germline V gene sequence: CDR1 SNHLY, CDR2 FYNNEI. CDR3 nucleotides: TGTGCCAGCATGTTACAATATGAAAAACTGTTTTTT. It is translated as CASMLQYEKLFF.

This clone was detected only once. The chain joins TRBV19 to TRBJ2-7; weak D call: TRBD1 (7 bases). Germline V CDR1 and CDR2: LNHDA, SQIVND (reference sequence). The CDR3 extends over 14 amino acids. Trimming took off 4 bases at V and 2 bases at J, with 12 bases between the two ends. This CDR3 reads CASSTRDSPYEQYF. For the CDR3, the DNA is TGTGCCAGTAGTACGCGGGACAGTCCCTACGAGCAGTACTTC.

This clone was seen once. The chain has TRBV28 and TRBJ1-6, with TRBD1 matching 11 bases. Germline CDR1 and CDR2: MDHEN and SYDVKM. J lost 10 bases, V lost 4 bases, and 6 bases had no gene match. CDR3 size: 15 residues. The CDR3 loop is CASSSGQGVGSPLHF. CDR3 nucleotide sequence: TGTGCCAGCAGTTCGGGACAGGGGGTGGGATCACCCCTCCACTTT.

The V and J genes are TRBV5-1 and TRBJ1-1, with D unresolved. Germline CDR1 SGHRS, CDR2 YFSETQ. CDR3 length: 14 residues. Deletions cut 4 bases from V and 8 bases from J, with 18 bases between. The CDR3 protein is CASSPSVDGGEAFF. CDR3 sequence (DNA): TGCGCCAGCAGCCCCTCCGTGGACGGAGGGGAAGCTTTCTTT. Supplemented by reference TRBV5-1 and TRBJ1-1, the full variable domain reads KAGVTQTPRYLIKTRGQQVTLSCSPISGHRSVSWYQQTPGQGLQFLFEYFSETQRNKGNFPGRFSGRQFSNSRSEMNVSTLELGDSALYLCASSPSVDGGEAFFGQGTRLTVV.

Comments on this clone: This CDR3 is also generated by other DNA sequences in the sample. The chain couples TRBV6-1 to TRBJ2-7, with TRBD1 matching 9 bases. V was clipped by 3 bases and J by 5 bases; unmatched bases: 5. Germline V gene sequence: CDR1 MNHNS, CDR2 SASEGT. This CDR3 has 14 residues. The CDR3 DNA follows: TGTGCCAGCAGTGATGGGACAGGGCTCAACGAGCAGTACGTC. This codes for CASSDGTGLNEQYV.

The chain uses TRBV30 and TRBJ1-3, with no clear D. This CDR3 is 13 amino acids long. Germline V gives CDR1 GTSNPN, CDR2 SVGIG (reference sequence). Trimming left V 0 bases short and J 4 bases short, with 7 bases between. CDR3 coding DNA: TGTGCCTGGAGTGTCCTTACAGGAAACACCATATATTTT. Translating it yields CAWSVLTGNTIYF.

The chain is built from TRBV27 and TRBJ1-1; TRBD1 agrees at 9 bases. Looked up from germline, CDR1 is MNHEY and CDR2 is SMNVEV (reference sequence). The CDR3 spans 14 residues. V was pared by 5 bases and J by 4 bases, with 5 bases of the junction left unmatched. CDR3 nucleotide sequence: TGTGCCAGCAGTCCGGACAGGGGTTTCACTGAAGCTTTCTTT. Translation gives CASSPDRGFTEAFF.

CDR3 protein: CASSLEYEQYF. The DNA of the CDR3 is TGTGCCAGCAGTTTAGAGTACGAGCAGTACTTC. This chain joins TRBV28 and TRBJ2-7, with D unclear. The germline V gene has CDR1 MDHEN and CDR2 SYDVKM. CDR3 length: 11 residues. Trimming took off 2 bases at V and 4 bases at J, with 3 bases between the two ends.

The V call is TRBV7-8, the J call TRBJ2-7, with no clear D. Germline V gene data show CDR1 as SGHVS and CDR2 as FQNEAQ. Trimming pared 5 bases from V and 3 bases from J, leaving 14 bases between. The CDR3 has 14 amino acids. The CDR3 nucleotides read TGTGCCAGCAGCCTCGGTTGGAGCAACTACGAGCAGTACTTC. It encodes CASSLGWSNYEQYF.